The 11 T cell receptor beta chains below come from one sample, sequenced in a study of blood T cell repertoires in COVID-19. Sequenced by immunoSEQ multiplex PCR; TCRdb stores in-frame clones only, minus some. In the table there are fewer than 200,000 clones, about 86% of which are singletons. The sequenced material came from peripheral blood. The origin of the receptors is a woman aged 70-85 years with COVID-19, enrolled during active disease.

The chain employs TRBV5-1 and TRBJ1-4; tentative D call: TRBD1 (6 bases). Trimming took 4 bases from V and 4 from J, leaving 14 bases between them. CDR1 is SGHRS and CDR2 is YFSETQ in the germline V gene. The CDR3 spans 15 residues. The DNA for the CDR3 is TGCGCCAGCAGCGCTCGGACAGATAGTAATGAAAAACTGTTTTTT. The encoded protein is CASSARTDSNEKLFF.

The chain has TRBV11-3 and TRBJ2-1; D perhaps matches TRBD2 (5 bases). The V gene lost 6 bases and the J gene lost 0 bases, with 15 bases spanning the gap. CDR3 length: 16 residues. CDR1 SGHNT and CDR2 YENEEA come from the germline V gene. The CDR3 sequence is CASSRRTSSSYNEQFF. The CDR3 bases are TGTGCCAGCAGTCGACGGACTTCCAGCTCCTACAATGAGCAGTTCTTC.

The chain is built from TRBV5-1 and TRBJ2-2; TRBD2 agrees at 7 bases. CDR3 length equals 16 residues. From germline, CDR1 is SGHRS and CDR2 YFSETQ. The J segment lost 2 bases and the V segment lost 6 bases, leaving 10 bases of the junction unmatched. CDR3 nucleotide sequence: TGCGCCAGCAAAAGCGGGATCCTGCCTAACACCGGGGAGCTGTTTTTT. This encodes CASKSGILPNTGELFF.

The chain joins TRBV21-1 to TRBJ1-2. TRBV21-1 is termed a pseudogene. This CDR3 comprises 15 residues. CDR3 sequence (DNA): TGTGCCAGCAGCAAAGGGGGCGGGGGGCTAGCTGGCTACACCTTC. Translating it yields CASSKGGGGLAGYTF.

V gene TRBV28 combines with J gene TRBJ2-7; 10 bases match TRBD2. Germline CDR1 reads MDHEN; CDR2 reads SYDVKM. Unmatched junction bases numbered 7, after V lost 5 bases and J lost 3 bases. The CDR3 consists of 15 residues. The CDR3 loop reads CASSRTSGIFYEQYF. The CDR3 nucleotides read TGTGCCAGCAGTAGAACTAGCGGGATTTTCTACGAGCAGTACTTC.

This chain uses TRBV6-5 with TRBJ2-7; D perhaps matches TRBD2 (5 bases). V lost 8 bases and J lost 1, with 15 bases in between. This CDR3 comprises 14 residues. Germline V CDR1 and CDR2: MNHEY, SVGAGI. Here the CDR3 DNA reads TGTGCCAGCGTTGGGTCAAGGAGGTCCTACGAGCAGTACTTC. Translation gives CASVGSRRSYEQYF.

This clone was found once. The chain links TRBV30 to TRBJ2-7; 10 bases agree with TRBD1. V was pared by 3 bases and J by 4 bases, with 9 bases of the junction left unmatched. CDR1 is GTSNPN, CDR2 SVGIG, per germline (reference sequence). The CDR3 spans 15 residues. CDR3 bases: TGTGCCTGGAGGGGGCGGGACAGGGGTTTTTACGAGCAGTACTTC. It yields the protein CAWRGRDRGFYEQYF.

The rearrangement uses TRBV5-6 and TRBJ2-3; D unresolved. The CDR3 runs 13 residues. V was pared by 3 bases and J by 0 bases, with 5 bases between. Germline V gives CDR1 SGHDT, CDR2 YYEEEE. CDR3 in DNA: TGTGCCAGCAGCTCGACAAGCACAGATACGCAGTATTTT. Residues: CASSSTSTDTQYF.

The chain couples TRBV29-1 to TRBJ1-1; possible D gene TRBD1, 5 bases. Germline V lookup: CDR1 SQVTM, CDR2 ANQGSEA. V gave up 3 bases and J gave up 0 bases, with 11 bases separating them. This CDR3 contains 14 residues. The CDR3, as DNA: TGCAGCGTTGATAGGGCAGGGCTGAACACTGAAGCTTTCTTT. Translating gives CSVDRAGLNTEAFF.

This chain connects TRBV11-2 to TRBJ1-1, with D possibly being TRBD1 (5 bases). The germline gives CDR1 SGHAT, CDR2 FQNNGV. CDR3 length: 13 residues. Trimming removed 0 bases at V and 9 bases at J, with 11 bases between. As DNA, the CDR3 is TGTGCCAGCAGCTTAGATCTCGCAGGGCAAGCTTTCTTT. Protein product: CASSLDLAGQAFF.

The table lists this clone with a count of one. This sequence joins TRBV30 and TRBJ1-2; no definite D call. The CDR3 is 12 residues long. Germline V gene data show CDR1 as GTSNPN and CDR2 as SVGIG (reference sequence). V was trimmed by 0 bases and J by 8 bases, leaving 10 bases between them. The CDR3 loop reads CAWSVWAGGYTF. In DNA, the CDR3 is TGTGCCTGGAGTGTCTGGGCCGGCGGCTACACCTTC.